The 3 T cell receptor beta chains below all came from one sample that was sequenced in a study of blood T cell repertoires in COVID-19. Using immunoSEQ multiplex PCR, the repertoire was profiled, and TCRdb retains in-frame clones only, with some absent. The sample comprises around 230,000 clones, around 83% of which are singletons, and 2% to 2.5% rests with the top ten. Sequencing was done on a sample of peripheral blood. Receptors originate from a man aged 40-49 years who had recovered from COVID-19.

The rearrangement joins TRBV5-1 to TRBJ1-2; D remains ambiguous. The V end was cut by 0 bases, the J end by 6 bases, with 9 bases between. CDR3 size: 13 residues. Germline V gives CDR1 SGHRS, CDR2 YFSETQ. The CDR3 sequence: CASSLAGYDGYTF. The CDR3 DNA sequence: TGCGCCAGCAGCTTGGCAGGTTATGATGGCTACACCTTC.

This rearrangement joins TRBV3-1 (or the pseudogene TRBV3-2) to TRBJ2-5; D not resolved. Germline CDR1 LGHDT, CDR2 YNNKEL (reference sequence). V lost 7 bases and J 0 bases, leaving 9 bases between the germline ends. The CDR3 has 13 residues. The CDR3: CASTAAYQETQYF. CDR3 in DNA: TGTGCCAGCACGGCAGCGTACCAAGAGACCCAGTACTTC.

V usage is TRBV5-1 and J usage is TRBJ2-4, with TRBD1 identical over 12 bases. This CDR3 has 13 residues. CDR1 is SGHRS and CDR2 is YFSETQ in the germline V gene. Losses at the gene ends were 3 bases for V and 11 bases for J; bases not matched to a gene: 3. The CDR3 region has the DNA TGCGCCAGCAGCTCGGGACAGGGGGCAGTTCAGTACTTC. Residues: CASSSGQGAVQYF.